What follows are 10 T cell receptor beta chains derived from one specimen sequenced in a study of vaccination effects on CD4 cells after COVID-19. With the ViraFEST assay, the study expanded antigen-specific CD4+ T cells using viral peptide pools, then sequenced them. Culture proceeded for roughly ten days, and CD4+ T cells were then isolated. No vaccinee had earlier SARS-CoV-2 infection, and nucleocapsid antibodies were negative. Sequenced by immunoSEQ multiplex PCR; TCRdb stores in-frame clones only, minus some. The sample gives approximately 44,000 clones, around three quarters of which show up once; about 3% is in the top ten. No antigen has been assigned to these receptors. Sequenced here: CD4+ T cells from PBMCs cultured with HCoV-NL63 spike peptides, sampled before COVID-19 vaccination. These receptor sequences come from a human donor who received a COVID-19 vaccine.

The CDR3: CASSEIDTFSNQPQHF. In DNA form, the CDR3 reads TGTGCCAGCAGTGAAATCGACACATTTAGCAATCAGCCCCAGCATTTT. The chain joins TRBV6-1 to TRBJ1-5, with D unresolved. CDR1 MNHNS and CDR2 SASEGT come from the germline V gene. V lost 2 bases, J lost 0 bases, and 11 bases lay in between. The CDR3 has 16 amino acids.

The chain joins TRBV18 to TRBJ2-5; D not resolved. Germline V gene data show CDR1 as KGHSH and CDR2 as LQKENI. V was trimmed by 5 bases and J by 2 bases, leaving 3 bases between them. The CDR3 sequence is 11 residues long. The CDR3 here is CASSSQETQYF. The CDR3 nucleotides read TGTGCCAGCTCATCGCAAGAGACCCAGTACTTC.

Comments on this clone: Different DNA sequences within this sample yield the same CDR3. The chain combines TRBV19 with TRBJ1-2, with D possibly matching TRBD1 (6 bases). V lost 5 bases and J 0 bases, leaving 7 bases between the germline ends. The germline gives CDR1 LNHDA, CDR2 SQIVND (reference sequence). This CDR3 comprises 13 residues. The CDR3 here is CASSYRANYGYTF. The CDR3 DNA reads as TGTGCCAGTAGTTACAGGGCTAACTATGGCTACACCTTC.

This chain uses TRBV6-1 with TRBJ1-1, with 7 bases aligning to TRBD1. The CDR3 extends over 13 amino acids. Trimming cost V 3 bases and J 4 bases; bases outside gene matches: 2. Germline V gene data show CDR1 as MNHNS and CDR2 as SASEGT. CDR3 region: CASSDRGSTEAFF. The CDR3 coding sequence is TGTGCCAGCAGTGACAGGGGGAGCACTGAAGCTTTCTTT.

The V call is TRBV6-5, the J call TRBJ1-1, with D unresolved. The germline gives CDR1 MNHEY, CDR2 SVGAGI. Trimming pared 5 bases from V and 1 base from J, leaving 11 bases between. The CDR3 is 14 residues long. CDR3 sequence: CASSTVAANTEAFF. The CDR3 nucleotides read TGTGCCAGCAGTACGGTGGCAGCGAACACTGAAGCTTTCTTT.

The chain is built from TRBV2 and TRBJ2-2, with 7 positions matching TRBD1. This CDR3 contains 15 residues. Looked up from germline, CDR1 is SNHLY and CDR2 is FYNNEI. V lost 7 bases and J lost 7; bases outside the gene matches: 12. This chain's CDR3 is CASTDRATVLGELFF. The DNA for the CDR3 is TGTGCCAGCACCGACAGGGCTACCGTACTCGGGGAGCTGTTTTTT.

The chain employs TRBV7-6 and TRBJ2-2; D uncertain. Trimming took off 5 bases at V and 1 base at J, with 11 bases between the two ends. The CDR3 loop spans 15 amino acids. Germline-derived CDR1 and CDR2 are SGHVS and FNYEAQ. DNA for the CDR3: TGTGCCAGCAGCGCGGACCAGCTGAACACCGGGGAGCTGTTTTTT. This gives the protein CASSADQLNTGELFF.

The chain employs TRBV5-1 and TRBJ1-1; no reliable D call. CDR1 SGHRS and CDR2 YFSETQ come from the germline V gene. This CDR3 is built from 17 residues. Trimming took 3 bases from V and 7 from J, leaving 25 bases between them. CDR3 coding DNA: TGCGCCAGCAGCTCTAACGTCGGGGAAACCGCTCAACGTGAAGCTTTCTTT. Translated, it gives CASSSNVGETAQREAFF. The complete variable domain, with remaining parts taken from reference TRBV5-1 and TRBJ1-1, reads KAGVTQTPRYLIKTRGQQVTLSCSPISGHRSVSWYQQTPGQGLQFLFEYFSETQRNKGNFPGRFSGRQFSNSRSEMNVSTLELGDSALYLCASSSNVGETAQREAFFGQGTRLTVV.

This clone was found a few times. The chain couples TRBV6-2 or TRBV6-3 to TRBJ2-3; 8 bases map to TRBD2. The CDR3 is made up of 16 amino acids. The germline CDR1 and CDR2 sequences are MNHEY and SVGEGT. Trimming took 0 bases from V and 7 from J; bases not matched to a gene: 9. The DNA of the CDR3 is TGTGCCAGCAGTTACTCGGGGCGGGGGGCTGCTAATACGCAGTATTTT. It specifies CASSYSGRGAANTQYF.

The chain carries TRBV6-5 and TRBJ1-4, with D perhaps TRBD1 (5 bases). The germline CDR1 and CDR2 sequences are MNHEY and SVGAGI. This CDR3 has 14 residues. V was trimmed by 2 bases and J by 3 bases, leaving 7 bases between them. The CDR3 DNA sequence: TGTGCCAGCAGTTACAAGACAGCTAATGAAAAACTGTTTTTT. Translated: CASSYKTANEKLFF.